The rows below give T cell receptor beta chains drawn from one sample of a study of blood T cell repertoires in COVID-19. TCRdb keeps only in-frame clones here, not all; method: immunoSEQ multiplex PCR. Of 50,000 to 75,000 clones listed, under 95% are singletons. Sequencing was carried out using peripheral blood. The receptor set was obtained from a man between 65 and 85 years old with active COVID-19. CDR3s include the opening cysteine and the closing phenylalanine or tryptophan. A D gene is named only where the DNA matches it firmly. Clone size appears in some rows only: once, few, many, or a class for an expanded clone.

clone size	D gene	V gene	J gene	CDR3 protein	CDR3 DNA
.	.	TRBV5-8	TRBJ1-5	CASSLAWSVNQPQHF	TGTGCCAGCAGCTTGGCCTGGTCAGTCAATCAGCCCCAGCATTTT
medium-sized	.	TRBV2	TRBJ1-3	CASSHREGTGNTIYF	TGTGCCAGCAGTCACAGGGAGGGGACTGGAAACACCATATATTTT
.	TRBD2	TRBV5-4	TRBJ2-2	CASRAGANTGELFF	TGTGCCAGCCGAGCGGGGGCGAACACCGGGGAGCTGTTTTTT
.	TRBD1	TRBV5-5	TRBJ1-6	CASSLARGQGANSPLHF	TGTGCCAGCAGCTTGGCCAGAGGACAGGGGGCGAATTCACCCCTCCACTTT
.	.	TRBV5-6	TRBJ2-3	CASSSGNTQYF	TGTGCCAGCAGCTCGGGAAATACGCAGTATTTT
.	.	TRBV14	TRBJ2-5	CASSRALWTQYF	TGTGCCAGCAGCCGTGCCCTATGGACCCAGTACTTC
.	TRBD2	TRBV6-2/TRBV6-3	TRBJ2-5	CASSYTSGAQETQYF	TGTGCCAGCAGTTACACTAGCGGGGCTCAAGAGACCCAGTACTTC
.	.	TRBV11-3	TRBJ1-1	CASSLGLNTEAFF	TGTGCCAGCAGCTTAGGGCTGAACACTGAAGCTTTCTTT
.	.	TRBV21-1	TRBJ1-2	CASSRTGRHYGYTF	TGTGCCAGCAGCAGGACAGGGCGCCACTATGGCTACACCTTC
.	TRBD1	TRBV5-4	TRBJ1-5	CASSLQGYSNQPQHF	TGTGCCAGCAGCTTACAGGGGTATAGCAATCAGCCCCAGCATTTT
.	TRBD1	TRBV18	TRBJ1-2	CASSPSQGASNGYTF	TGTGCCAGCTCACCGTCACAGGGGGCCTCGAATGGCTACACCTTC
.	TRBD1	TRBV7-2	TRBJ1-2	CASSWGDRSNYGYTF	TGTGCCAGCAGCTGGGGGGACAGGTCTAACTATGGCTACACCTTC
.	.	TRBV5-1	TRBJ2-1	CASSLGGGGGYNEQFF	TGCGCCAGCAGCTTGGGTGGAGGGGGCGGTTACAATGAGCAGTTCTTC
.	TRBD2	TRBV15	TRBJ2-1	CATSRYGLAGGQGNEQFF	TGTGCCACCAGCAGATACGGACTAGCGGGGGGCCAGGGCAATGAGCAGTTCTTC
.	.	TRBV27	TRBJ2-7	CASSPARRVEEQYF	TGTGCCAGCAGCCCAGCTCGGAGGGTGGAAGAGCAGTACTTC
.	TRBD2	TRBV29-1	TRBJ2-3	CSSSGAADTQYF	TGCAGCTCAAGCGGGGCCGCAGATACGCAGTATTTT
.	.	TRBV7-8	TRBJ2-3	CASSLDSWPSTDTQYF	TGTGCCAGCAGCTTAGATAGCTGGCCTAGCACAGATACGCAGTATTTT
.	.	TRBV6-4	TRBJ1-2	CARGDGYTF	TGTGCCAGAGGGGATGGCTACACCTTC
.	TRBD1	TRBV20-1	TRBJ2-1	CSASLGGRAYNEQFF	TGCAGTGCTAGTTTAGGGGGCAGGGCTTACAATGAGCAGTTCTTC
.	TRBD2	TRBV5-4	TRBJ2-2	CASSTTSGGAGELFF	TGTGCCAGCAGTACCACTAGCGGGGGTGCCGGGGAGCTGTTTTTT
.	.	TRBV6-5	TRBJ1-4	CAGRRGGNEKLFF	TGTGCCGGACGCAGGGGTGGTAATGAAAAACTGTTTTTT
.	.	TRBV11-2	TRBJ2-3	CASSSWGGTEYF	TGTGCCAGCAGCTCCTGGGGAGGCACGGAGTATTTT
.	.	TRBV7-9	TRBJ2-7	CASSPEGSEQYF	TGTGCCAGCAGCCCGGAGGGGTCTGAGCAGTACTTC
.	.	TRBV7-3	TRBJ2-7	CASSLTGVSYEQYF	TGTGCCAGCAGCTTAACGGGAGTATCCTACGAGCAGTACTTC
.	TRBD1	TRBV19	TRBJ1-6	CASRSGQGISPLHF	TGTGCCAGTAGATCTGGACAGGGAATCTCACCCCTCCACTTT
once	.	TRBV3-1/TRBV3-2	TRBJ2-5	CASSQDEETQYF	TGTGCCAGCAGCCAAGACGAAGAGACCCAGTACTTC
large	TRBD1	TRBV6-5	TRBJ2-7	CASSYRRDRAYEQYF	TGTGCCAGCAGTTACCGCCGAGACAGGGCCTACGAGCAGTACTTC
few	.	TRBV29-1	TRBJ2-7	CSFRGLYEQYF	TGCAGCTTCAGGGGTCTCTACGAGCAGTACTTC
.	TRBD1	TRBV25-1	TRBJ1-1	CASSDIDRGTEAFF	TGTGCCAGCAGTGACATTGACAGGGGGACTGAAGCTTTCTTT
.	.	TRBV11-3	TRBJ2-3	CASSLQGSTDTQYF	TGTGCCAGCAGCTTGCAGGGAAGCACAGATACGCAGTATTTT
.	.	TRBV7-2	TRBJ1-2	CASSPGGGSHGYTF	TGTGCCAGCAGCCCCGGAGGCGGGTCTCATGGCTACACCTTC
once	.	TRBV10-2	TRBJ1-3	CASRTASGNTIYF	TGCGCCAGCAGGACAGCCTCTGGAAACACCATATATTTT
once	.	TRBV5-1	TRBJ2-1	CASSLVAASYNEQFF	TGCGCCAGCAGCTTGGTAGCGGCAAGCTACAATGAGCAGTTCTTC
.	.	TRBV11-2	TRBJ1-1	CASSKEGDTEAFF	TGTGCCAGCAGCAAAGAGGGGGACACTGAAGCTTTCTTT
.	TRBD1	TRBV6-2/TRBV6-3	TRBJ1-2	CASSYPSDRRRHYGYTF	TGTGCCAGCAGTTACCCATCGGACAGGCGGAGGCACTATGGCTACACCTTC
.	TRBD1	TRBV5-1	TRBJ1-3	CASSSGQGISGNTIYF	TGCGCCAGCAGCTCGGGACAGGGGATCTCTGGAAACACCATATATTTT
.	.	TRBV5-6	TRBJ1-1	CASSLALPGEAFF	TGTGCCAGCAGCTTGGCGCTACCGGGTGAAGCTTTCTTT
.	TRBD2	TRBV11-1	TRBJ2-1	CASSPGTSGGARQFF	TGTGCCAGCAGCCCCGGGACTAGCGGGGGGGCTCGGCAGTTCTTC
.	.	TRBV19	TRBJ1-5	CASTTSGAAQPQHF	TGTGCCAGCACAACCTCAGGGGCGGCTCAGCCCCAGCATTTT
once	TRBD2	TRBV27	TRBJ2-1	CASSLRLAGGIYNEQFF	TGTGCCAGCAGTTTAAGGCTAGCGGGGGGTATATACAATGAGCAGTTCTTC
once	TRBD2	TRBV3-1/TRBV3-2	TRBJ2-3	CASSRQGTSGGAGTDTQYF	TGTGCCAGCAGTCGCCAAGGGACTAGCGGGGGGGCTGGCACAGATACGCAGTATTTT
.	.	TRBV19	TRBJ1-2	CASSRITSGRLSGYTF	TGTGCCAGTAGTCGGATTACCTCAGGCCGTCTGAGTGGCTACACCTTC
.	.	TRBV5-1	TRBJ1-6	CASADRSSPLHF	TGCGCCAGCGCTGACAGGAGTTCACCCCTCCACTTT
.	TRBD1	TRBV5-1	TRBJ1-1	CASSPGQGVNTEAFF	TGCGCCAGCAGCCCGGGACAGGGAGTGAACACTGAAGCTTTCTTT
once	TRBD1	TRBV9	TRBJ1-2	CASSVAPGTVPYYGYTF	TGTGCCAGCAGCGTAGCTCCCGGGACAGTCCCTTACTACGGCTACACCTTC
.	.	TRBV19	TRBJ2-1	CASSIPESSYNEQFF	TGTGCCAGTAGTATCCCCGAGAGCTCCTACAATGAGCAGTTCTTC
.	.	TRBV6-1	TRBJ2-1	CASSEPGVTYNEQFF	TGTGCCAGCAGTGAACCCGGGGTTACCTACAATGAGCAGTTCTTC
.	.	TRBV6-6	TRBJ1-5	CASSYAEDNQPQHF	TGTGCCAGCAGTTACGCCGAGGACAATCAGCCCCAGCATTTT
.	.	TRBV18	TRBJ2-1	CASSPPAGGALGNEQFF	TGTGCCAGCTCACCACCGGCTGGGGGGGCCCTGGGGAATGAGCAGTTCTTC
.	.	TRBV19	TRBJ2-6	CASSIGRANVLTF	TGTGCCAGTAGTATCGGTAGGGCCAACGTCCTGACTTTC
.	.	TRBV7-9	TRBJ1-5	CASSLAGAQGHNQPQHF	TGTGCCAGCAGCTTAGCGGGGGCGCAGGGACACAATCAGCCCCAGCATTTT
.	TRBD1	TRBV28	TRBJ1-2	CASRRGQGEKGYTF	TGTGCCAGCAGACGAGGACAGGGAGAGAAGGGCTACACCTTC
.	TRBD1	TRBV3-1/TRBV3-2	TRBJ1-4	CASSLTGGGQGTSRKLFF	TGTGCCAGTAGTCTCACCGGGGGGGGACAGGGGACGAGCCGGAAACTGTTTTTT